This TCR beta chain was recorded in a study of OX40 agonist ivuxolimab in advanced cancers. Background on the study: Prior anti-PD-1, anti-PD-L1 or anti-CTLA-4 therapy did not bar entry, and about 40% had some.

This CDR3 region has 14 residues. Germline V lookup: CDR1 SGHNT, CDR2 YYREEE (reference sequence). V lost 2 bases and J 5 bases, leaving 10 bases between the germline ends. Only in-frame clones appear in the TCRdb table, and some are missing; sequencing was by immunoSEQ multiplex PCR. The table includes approximately 68,000 clones, around 90% detected once. This TCR was recovered from an adult with an advanced solid tumor such as melanoma, head and neck, liver or kidney cancer. Sequences were derived from CD4+ or CD8+ T cells sorted from blood, sampled in a trial of the OX40 agonist ivuxolimab. The chain links TRBV5-4 to TRBJ2-2; D gene unclear. This chain's CDR3 is CASSFGFGTGELFF. The CDR3 nucleotides read TGTGCCAGCAGCTTTGGGTTCGGGACCGGGGAGCTGTTTTTT. Full variable domain (outside the CDR3, taken from reference TRBV5-4 and TRBJ2-2): ETGVTQSPTHLIKTRGQQVTLRCSSQSGHNTVSWYQQALGQGPQFIFQYYREEENGRGNFPPRFSGLQFPNYSSELNVNALELDDSALYLCASSFGFGTGELFFGEGSRLTVL.